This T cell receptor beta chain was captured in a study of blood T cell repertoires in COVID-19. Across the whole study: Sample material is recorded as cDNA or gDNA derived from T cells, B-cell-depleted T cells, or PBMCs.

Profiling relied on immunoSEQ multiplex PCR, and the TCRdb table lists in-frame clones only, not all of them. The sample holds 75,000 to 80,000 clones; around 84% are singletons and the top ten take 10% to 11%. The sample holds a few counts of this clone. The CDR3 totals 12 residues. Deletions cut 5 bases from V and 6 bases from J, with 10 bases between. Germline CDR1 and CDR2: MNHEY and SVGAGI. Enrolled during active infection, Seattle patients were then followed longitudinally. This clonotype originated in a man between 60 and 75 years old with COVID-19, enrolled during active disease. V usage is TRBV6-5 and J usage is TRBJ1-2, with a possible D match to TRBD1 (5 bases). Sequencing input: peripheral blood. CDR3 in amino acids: CASSRSGNGYTF. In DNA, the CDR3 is TGTGCCAGCAGTAGATCAGGGAATGGCTACACCTTC.